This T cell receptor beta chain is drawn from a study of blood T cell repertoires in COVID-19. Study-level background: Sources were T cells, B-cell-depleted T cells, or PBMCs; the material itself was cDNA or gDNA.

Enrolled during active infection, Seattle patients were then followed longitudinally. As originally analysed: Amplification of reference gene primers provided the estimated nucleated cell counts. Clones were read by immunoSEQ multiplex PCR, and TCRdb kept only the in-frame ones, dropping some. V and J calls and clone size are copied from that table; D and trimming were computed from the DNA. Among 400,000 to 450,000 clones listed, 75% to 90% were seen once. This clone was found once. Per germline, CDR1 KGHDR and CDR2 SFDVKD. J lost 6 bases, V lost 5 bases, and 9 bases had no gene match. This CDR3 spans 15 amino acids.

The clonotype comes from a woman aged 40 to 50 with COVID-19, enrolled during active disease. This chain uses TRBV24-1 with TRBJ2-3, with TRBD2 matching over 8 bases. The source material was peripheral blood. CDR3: CATSALIAGRDTQYF. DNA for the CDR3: TGTGCCACCAGTGCCCTTATAGCGGGGAGGGATACGCAGTATTTT.